The clone carrying this T cell receptor beta chain showed up many times. The antigen is not known. This sample is part of a study of regulatory T cells in long-lasting Graves disease. Time point here: persistent/refractory GD, antithyroid drugs over 5 years with positive TRAb. RNA from PBMCs was the source of the TCR library. From an endocrinology department in Xi'an, China, came the patients. V trimming: 8 bases; J trimming: 8 bases; junction bases outside the gene matches: 10. Germline assignment: CDR1 SGHNT and CDR2 YENEEA. This CDR3 spans 14 amino acids. iRepertoire HTBI primers and Arm-PCR of CDR3 regions built TCR beta libraries. TCRdb reanalysed the multiplex PCR reads using MiXCR and keeps one entry per CDR3 protein. The data contain around 450,000 distinct CDR3 sequences, 20% to 25% of them seen just once; the ten biggest clones take up roughly 7%. Notes on the study in general: Researchers reported studying only peripheral blood, not thyroid tissue. TRBV28 was favored in persistent disease, as were TRBJ1-2 and TRBJ2-5.

The TCR originated in a female donor with Graves disease. The rearrangement joins TRBV11-3 to TRBJ2-4; 9 bases are shared with TRBD1. The sequencing used peripheral blood mononuclear cells (PBMCs), collected when the disease was refractory, from a patient treated with antithyroid drugs. DNA of the CDR3: TGTGCCAGCGGAGACAGGGGGAGTGGATACATTCAGTACTTC. Its protein product is CASGDRGSGYIQYF. Filled out from reference TRBV11-3 and TRBJ2-4, the complete variable domain reads EAGVVQSPRYKIIEKKQPVAFWCNPISGHNTLYWYLQNLGQGPELLIRYENEEAVDDSQLPKDRFSAERLKGVDSTLKIQPAELGDSAVYLCASGDRGSGYIQYFGAGTRLSVL.